This T cell receptor beta chain was documented in a study of T cell clones after liver transplantation (dated 2019 in TCRdb). About the investigation overall: The samples were obtained from ITN030ST, a randomized trial that attempted immunosuppression withdrawal within 2 years after liver transplantation. Donor-reactive T cell clones were identified by TCRbeta sequencing after a pre-transplant mixed lymphocyte reaction and then tracked in post-transplant blood. As an antigen-independent comparator for the donor-reactive sequences, third party-reactive TCRbeta sequences from pre-transplant MLRs were identified as well. Three of the eight recipients were HCV-positive; the others were transplanted for non-autoimmune, non-viral indications. The subjects received no induction therapy and were kept on standard immunosuppression until randomization at 12-24 months post-transplant. To count as tolerant, a recipient had to stay completely off immunosuppression for at least one year without liver enzymes climbing beyond twice the upper limit of normal. Blood samples were collected pre-transplant, pre-randomization before withdrawal, and post-randomization after either complete withdrawal or failed withdrawal. Of the 8 liver transplant recipients making up the studied cohort, 3 were classified as tolerant and 5 as non-tolerant.

Thawed unstimulated PBMCs were stained for CD3, CD4 and CD8 and FACS-sorted into CD3+CD4+ and CD3+CD8+ populations. Each of the 8 studied subjects was randomized to immunosuppression withdrawal. The Qiagen DNeasy Blood and Tissue Kit was used for isolation of genomic DNA. What the authors observed across the whole study: Conclusions were preliminary, limited by small, heterogeneous patient numbers and non-standardized post-transplant time points. Circulating donor-reactive CD4 TCRbeta sequences fell significantly post-transplant in 5 of 8 subjects, irrespective of tolerance or HCV status. Since no allograft tissue specimens were available, donor-reactive T cells may have migrated into the graft instead of being deleted. When repertoire turnover was taken into account, detection of donor-reactive sequences was significantly reduced in 7 of 8 subjects for CD4 and in 8 of 8 subjects for CD8. Donor-reactive sequences declined more than third party-reactive ones, suggesting partial antigen-specific deletion unrelated to withdrawal success. In two subjects, low numbers of available donor cells limited the measurable donor-reactive repertoire.

The germline V gene specifies SGHTA as CDR1 and FQGNSA as CDR2. V is trimmed back by 7 bases and J by 0 bases, and the junction contains 5 bases that no gene match accounts for. The CDR3 holds 15 amino acids from the cysteine to the phenylalanine. The retained sequence is limited to the CDR3, 45 bases, with the frame set at the first base. Frozen genomic DNA underwent high-throughput TCRbeta CDR3 sequencing by immunoSEQ, including PCR amplification, mapping, bias correction and internal controls. Processing in the source paper ran as follows. Only productive rearrangements were retained, and each unique TCRbeta sequence was defined by its CDR3 nucleotide sequence together with its V and J gene. For a sequence to be called donor-reactive, it needed a frequency of at least 0.01% and at least 5-fold expansion in CFSE-low cells compared with unstimulated pre-transplant cells. Minimum frequency thresholds were set for each subject based on the unstimulated sample with the lowest template count, ensuring at least 90% detection power. Jensen-Shannon divergence between the top 1000 TCRbeta sequences post-transplant and pre-transplant was used to measure repertoire turnover. Changes in detection of donor-reactive sequences were assessed with two-sided Fisher's exact tests. The immuneACCESS repertoire file appears here via TCRdb, limited to in-frame rearrangements. These files lack a portion of the clones; in checked studies, under half of the deficit traces to unresolved V genes, and the cause of the others is not known. From that table come the V and J calls and clone size; the DNA was used to work out D and trimming. The sample table contains tens of thousands of clones; only one count was recorded for around 70% of them. Of the sample, 2.8% falls within the top ten clones.

In regard to this clone: The antigen it recognizes is unknown. No base qualities exist here, and no much larger clone lies one base off it.

The receptor chain draws on TRBV7-2 and TRBJ2-1, with 8 bases matching TRBD2. The sequence came from a human patient who received a liver transplant. After transplantation, some T cells may belong to the graft donor instead of the recipient. This specimen consisted of CD4+ T cells from blood, obtained at the roughly 16-month timepoint. The DNA sequence is TGTGCCAGCAAAAGCGGGAGCGGCTCCTACAATGAGCAGTTCTTC. Its protein product is CASKSGSGSYNEQFF.